The 27 T cell receptor beta chains listed next were all sequenced from one sample in a study of CD8+CD57+ T cells in acquired aplastic anemia. CD8+CD57+ cell expansion had been shown by flow cytometry in patients chosen for sequencing. Both TCR beta VDJ combination and CDR3 sequence profiling were carried out. Genomic DNA was the template for this profiling. MiXCR, run by TCRdb on the reads, gives a single entry per CDR3 protein. The repertoire includes more than 150,000 distinct CDR3 sequences, approximately 48% of them detected once, and around 9.7% sits in the top ten. Specimen: sorted CD4+, CD8+, or CD8+CD57+ T cells (not recorded which) from PBMCs. All receptors derive from a human donor with aplastic anemia.

At least ten counts were recorded for this clonotype. The V call is TRBV7-3, the J call TRBJ1-2; tentative D call: TRBD1 (5 bases). Looked up from germline, CDR1 is SGHTA and CDR2 is FQGTGA. The CDR3 consists of 14 residues. V was trimmed by 7 bases and J by 8 bases, leaving 20 bases between them. Here the CDR3 reads CASTRTRDGSGYTF. The CDR3 bases are TGTGCCAGCACCCGGACACGGGACGGGTCCGGCTACACCTTC.

This clonotype was counted at least ten times. V and J are TRBV12-5 and TRBJ2-5; 8 bases are shared with TRBD2. CDR3 size: 14 residues. V gave up 6 bases and J gave up 1 base; unmatched junction bases: 4. Germline CDR1 LGHNT, CDR2 FRNRAP. CDR3 sequence: CASGLLAAQETQYF. CDR3 DNA: TGTGCTAGTGGCTTACTAGCGGCCCAAGAGACCCAGTACTTC.

Note on this clonotype: The junction departs from the called germline gene at one end, perhaps through a read error. The chain employs TRBV9 and TRBJ2-3, with TRBD2 as a possible D gene (6 bases). The CDR3 consists of 14 residues. The germline V gene has CDR1 SGDLS and CDR2 YYNGEE. The CDR3 is CASSASVSADTQYF. In nucleotides, the CDR3 is TGTGCCAGCAGCGCTAGCGTTAGCGCAGATACGCAGTACTTT.

This chain connects TRBV11-2 to TRBJ1-5; 9 bases fit TRBD1. The germline CDR1 and CDR2 sequences are SGHAT and FQNNGV. The CDR3 spans 15 residues. V lost 0 bases, J lost 6 bases, and 3 bases stayed unmatched. CDR3 bases: TGTGCCAGCAGCTTAGAAGGGACAGGGTCTCAGCCCCAGCATTTT. This gives the protein CASSLEGTGSQPQHF.

The table lists this clonotype with many counts. The chain combines TRBV9 with TRBJ2-5; D not resolved. The V end lost 0 bases, the J end lost 2 bases, and 8 bases lay between the germline ends. Germline-derived CDR1 and CDR2 are SGDLS and YYNGEE. The CDR3 contains 14 residues. CDR3 coding DNA: TGTGCCAGCAGCGTAGGGTACGGGCAAGAGACCCAGTACTTC. The encoded protein is CASSVGYGQETQYF.

This clonotype was counted ten times or more. V is TRBV4-3 and J is TRBJ2-1; D is tentatively TRBD1 or TRBD2 (5 bases each). V was cut by 3 bases and J by 10 bases, with 13 bases left in between. This CDR3 comprises 13 residues. CDR1 is LGHNA, CDR2 YSLEER, per germline. CDR3 amino acids: CASSQRTGQEQFF. CDR3 nucleotide sequence: TGCGCCAGCAGCCAGAGGACTGGACAAGAGCAGTTCTTC.

Ten or more counts support this clonotype. J is TRBJ2-7 and V is TRBV5-8; D remains unclear. Between the trimmed V and J ends, which lost 2 bases and 9 bases, there was a span of 9 bases. Germline V lookup: CDR1 SGHTS, CDR2 YDEGEE. The CDR3 spans 11 residues. DNA for the CDR3: TGTGCCAGCAGCTTTCCGAGCCGGCAGTACTTC. Translation: CASSFPSRQYF.

The sample holds a few counts of this clonotype. The chain couples TRBV18 to TRBJ1-2; D call uncertain. The V end was cut by 4 bases, the J end by 6 bases, with 18 bases between. Germline values: CDR1 KGHSH, CDR2 LQKENI. The CDR3 loop spans 15 amino acids. CDR3: CASSHLVATVDGYTF. CDR3 DNA: TGTGCCAGCTCACATCTTGTAGCAACAGTGGATGGCTACACCTTC.

This clonotype was counted many times. The chain recombines TRBV19 with TRBJ2-7, with 8 bases that match TRBD1. Losses at the gene ends were 4 bases for V and 6 bases for J; bases not matched to a gene: 11. The CDR3 has 15 residues. Germline CDR1 LNHDA, CDR2 SQIVND (reference sequence). CDR3 sequence: CASSTLGGQVIEQYF. The CDR3 bases are TGTGCCAGTAGTACCCTTGGGGGACAGGTAATCGAGCAGTACTTC.

In nucleotides, the CDR3 is TGTGCCTGGAGTCCACTAGCGGGACGCACAGATACGCAGTATTTT. This codes for CAWSPLAGRTDTQYF. The rearrangement uses TRBV30 and TRBJ2-3; 10 bases align to TRBD2. This CDR3 spans 15 amino acids. Germline CDR1 is GTSNPN and CDR2 is SVGIG (reference sequence). Trimming cost V 2 bases and J 1 base; bases outside gene matches: 3.

This clonotype was detected ten times or more. The chain has TRBV6-1 and TRBJ2-3; perhaps TRBD1 as D (6 bases). Germline CDR1 reads MNHNS; CDR2 reads SASEGT. This CDR3 has 13 residues. V lost 9 bases to trimming and J lost 1 base, with 11 bases between them. The CDR3 protein is CASGQIGTDTQYF. The CDR3 region has the DNA TGTGCCAGTGGACAGATAGGCACAGATACGCAGTATTTT.

This clonotype has a handful of counts. The V call is TRBV6-2 or TRBV6-3, the J call TRBJ2-1, with a possible D match to TRBD1 (6 bases). Germline-derived CDR1 and CDR2 are MNHEY and SVGEGT. The CDR3 covers 16 residues. Trimming removed 1 base at V and 6 bases at J, with 16 bases between. The CDR3 sequence is CASSYYARGGGNEQFF. DNA of the CDR3: TGTGCCAGCAGTTACTACGCCAGGGGTGGTGGCAATGAGCAGTTCTTC.

V usage is TRBV6-1 and J usage is TRBJ2-1; TRBD2 aligns across 8 bases. J gave up 9 bases and V 5 bases, and 18 bases lay outside the gene matches. The CDR3 consists of 17 residues. The V gene's germline CDR1 is MNHNS and CDR2 SASEGT. For the CDR3, the DNA is TGTGCCAGCAGTCTAATTCCGGGACTAGAAATTCTAGGTGAGCAGTTCTTC. Translating it yields CASSLIPGLEILGEQFF.

This clonotype has only a few counts. The rearrangement uses TRBV27 and TRBJ1-5; TRBD1 might be the D (5 bases). CDR3 size: 14 residues. V was cut by 5 bases and J by 4 bases, with 12 bases left in between. Germline assignment: CDR1 MNHEY and CDR2 SMNVEV (reference sequence). CDR3 nucleotides: TGTGCCAGCAGTCCCGGGACGAAGAATCAGCCCCAGCATTTT. Protein: CASSPGTKNQPQHF.

The chain joins TRBV2 to TRBJ2-3, with D possibly TRBD2 on 5 matching bases. CDR3 length: 15 amino acids. CDR1 is SNHLY and CDR2 is FYNNEI in the germline V gene. With 7 bases removed from V and 5 bases from J, the gap between germline ends came to 19 bases. DNA for the CDR3: TGTGCCAGCAACCAGGCCGGGAACCGTGGAGATACGCAGTATTTT. Amino acid sequence: CASNQAGNRGDTQYF.

This chain links TRBV10-3 with TRBJ2-7, with D possibly called TRBD1 or TRBD2 (5 bases each). Germline assignment: CDR1 ENHRY and CDR2 SYGVKD. Trimming took off 9 bases at V and 2 bases at J, with 14 bases between the two ends. The CDR3 loop spans 13 amino acids. For the CDR3, the DNA is TGTGCCATTACGGGGCAGAGTACCTACGAGCAGTACTTC. Amino acids: CAITGQSTYEQYF.

This clonotype was found many times. This chain connects TRBV24-1 to TRBJ1-6; 8 bases line up with TRBD1. With 3 bases clipped from V and 10 bases from J, the junction kept 4 bases outside the gene matches. Germline-derived CDR1 and CDR2 are KGHDR and SFDVKD. The CDR3 covers 14 residues. CDR3 in amino acids: CATSDGTGVSPLHF. The DNA of the CDR3 is TGTGCCACCAGTGATGGGACAGGAGTCTCACCCCTCCACTTT.

This clonotype was recorded only once. The V call is TRBV11-2, the J call TRBJ2-6, with D maybe TRBD1 (6 bases). The germline V and J ends were trimmed by 4 bases and 0 bases, with 10 bases remaining between them. Germline V gives CDR1 SGHAT, CDR2 FQNNGV. The CDR3 has 16 amino acids. The CDR3 loop is CASSSRQASGANVLTF. CDR3 nucleotides: TGTGCCAGCAGCTCCCGACAGGCCTCTGGGGCCAACGTCCTGACTTTC. The full variable domain, completed using reference TRBV11-2 and TRBJ2-6, is EAGVAQSPRYKIIEKRQSVAFWCNPISGHATLYWYQQILGQGPKLLIQFQNNGVVDDSQLPKDRFSAERLKGVDSTLKIQPAKLEDSAVYLCASSSRQASGANVLTFGAGSRLTVL.

A remark on this clonotype: Relative to the germline gene, one junction end is altered; a read error may explain this. The rearrangement joins TRBV25-1 to TRBJ2-2; 10 nucleotides agree with TRBD2. Germline V CDR1 and CDR2: MGHDK, SYGVNS. The CDR3 sequence is 20 residues long. CDR3 in amino acids: CASSQVRGASGRGNTGELFF. DNA for the CDR3: TGCGCCAGCAGCCAAGTGAGGGGTGCTAGCGGGAGAGGGAACACCGGGGAGCTGTTTTTT.

Worth noting for this clonotype: Possible read error: a much larger clone is one base away. The chain couples TRBV2 to TRBJ2-6; 8 bases fit TRBD1. The V and J ends lost 5 bases and 2 bases, in that order; junction bases with no gene match: 5. Germline V gene lookup returns CDR1 SNHLY and CDR2 FYNNEI. There are 16 residues in the CDR3. The CDR3 region has the DNA TGTGCCAGCAGTCATCCAGGGGGCCCTGGGGCCAACGTCCTGACTTTC. Translation: CASSHPGGPGANVLTF.

With respect to this clonotype: The conserved phenylalanine or tryptophan normally closing the CDR3 is absent here, so this likely arose from a read error. The rearrangement uses TRBV7-6 and TRBJ1-5, with unresolved D. The germline CDR1 and CDR2 sequences are SGHVS and FNYEAQ. The ends were cut back, 5 bases at V and 5 bases at J, with 13 bases in the middle. CDR3 length: 14 residues. Here the CDR3 DNA reads TGTGCCAGCAGCCCGCGGGTTTGGGATCAGCCCCAGCATTCT. Its protein product is CASSPRVWDQPQHS.

This clonotype was picked up a small number of times. The chain recombines TRBV7-9 with TRBJ1-1, with TRBD1 as a possible D gene (6 bases). Germline V gives CDR1 SEHNR, CDR2 FQNEAQ (reference sequence). The CDR3 has 15 residues. V lost 1 base, J lost 5 bases, and 14 bases lay in between. The CDR3 nucleotides read TGTGCCAGCAGCTTAGGTCAGGGGAGTAGGACTGAAGCTTTCTTT. Its translation is CASSLGQGSRTEAFF.

At least ten counts were recorded for this clonotype. This chain uses TRBV5-1 with TRBJ2-7, with D perhaps assigned TRBD1 or TRBD2 (6 bases each). The CDR3 length is 18 residues. Trimming took 4 bases from V and 2 from J, leaving 25 bases between them. Looked up from germline, CDR1 is SGHRS and CDR2 is YFSETQ. CDR3 region: CASSIRDTRRASPYEQYF. The CDR3 nucleotides read TGCGCCAGCAGCATCCGGGACACCCGGAGGGCCAGTCCCTACGAGCAGTACTTC. Together with reference TRBV5-1 and TRBJ2-7, the CDR3 gives the full variable domain: KAGVTQTPRYLIKTRGQQVTLSCSPISGHRSVSWYQQTPGQGLQFLFEYFSETQRNKGNFPGRFSGRQFSNSRSEMNVSTLELGDSALYLCASSIRDTRRASPYEQYFGPGTRLTVT.

This clonotype was observed a single time. The chain combines TRBV24-1 with TRBJ1-1, with 9 nucleotides matching TRBD1. The CDR3 has 16 residues. The ends lost 7 bases at V and 2 bases at J; junction bases unmatched: 10. Germline V gene data show CDR1 as KGHDR and CDR2 as SFDVKD. This chain's CDR3 is CATRRQGDMKNTEAFF. In DNA form, the CDR3 reads TGTGCCACCAGGAGACAGGGGGACATGAAAAACACTGAAGCTTTCTTT.

The genes are TRBV24-1 and TRBJ2-5; D remains ambiguous. V was cut by 3 bases and J by 0 bases, with 7 bases left in between. The CDR3 consists of 14 residues. The V gene's germline CDR1 is KGHDR and CDR2 SFDVKD. The CDR3 nucleotides are TGTGCCACCAGTGATGACGACAACCAAGAGACCCAGTACTTC. This sequence encodes CATSDDDNQETQYF.

This clonotype was found a few times. One end of the junction fails to match germline, which may point to a read error. The rearrangement joins TRBV24-1 to TRBJ1-4, with a possible D match to TRBD1 (5 bases). Germline CDR1 is KGHDR and CDR2 is SFDVKD. The CDR3 is 15 amino acids. The CDR3 coding sequence is TGTGCCGCCAGTGGGGGAGGACAAGGGAATGAAAAACTGTTTTTT. Its translation: CAASGGGQGNEKLFF.

V is TRBV11-2 and J is TRBJ2-1; 10 bases map to TRBD2. The CDR3 runs to 16 residues. The J segment lost 7 bases and the V segment lost 4 bases, leaving 10 bases of the junction unmatched. The V gene's germline CDR1 is SGHAT and CDR2 FQNNGV. The CDR3 DNA follows: TGTGCCAGCAGCTCTTTACTAGCGGGATCAGGAAATGAGCAGTTCTTC. Protein product: CASSSLLAGSGNEQFF.